These T cell receptor beta chains were read from a single sample in a study of CD8 T cells in Susac syndrome. From the immunoSEQ multiplex PCR reads, TCRdb called clonotypes with MiXCR, one entry per CDR3 protein. Seen here are about 120,000 distinct CDR3 sequences, approximately 94% observed once, and the top ten hold roughly 0.095%. The sample comprised CD4+ T cells from PBMCs. The receptors were gathered from a human donor in good health. CDR3s include the opening cysteine and the closing phenylalanine or tryptophan. The D gene is left open where the match is weak. Clone size appears in some rows only: once, few, many, or a class for an expanded clone.

size,J,D,V,DNA,CDR3
.,TRBJ2-1,TRBD1,TRBV7-9,TGTGCCAGCAGACCCAGGGGGTACAATGAGCAGTTCTTC,CASRPRGYNEQFF
.,TRBJ1-2,TRBD1,TRBV29-1,TGCAGCGTTGATGAGGACAGGGACGGCTACACCTTC,CSVDEDRDGYTF
.,TRBJ2-7,.,TRBV28,TGTGCCAGCAGTCCCGGGGACTTACCCTACGAGCAGTACTTC,CASSPGDLPYEQYF
once,TRBJ2-7,TRBD2,TRBV28,TGTGCCAGCAGTTTGCCCCTCGCGGGAGGGCCTTACGAGCAGTACTTC,CASSLPLAGGPYEQYF
.,TRBJ2-5,.,TRBV6-1,TGTGCCAGCACCAGGGGCCAAGAGACCCAGTACTTC,CASTRGQETQYF
once,TRBJ2-1,.,TRBV11-1,TGTGCCAGCAGCCTAACGGGAGTATCGTACAATGAGCAGTTCTTC,CASSLTGVSYNEQFF
.,TRBJ2-5,TRBD1,TRBV30,TGTGCCTGGACTCAGGGGGCCCCAGAGACCCAGTACTTC,CAWTQGAPETQYF
.,TRBJ2-6,.,TRBV5-4,TGTGCCAGCAGCTTGCGCCTCAGGACCTCTGGGGCCAACGTCCTGACTTTC,CASSLRLRTSGANVLTF
.,TRBJ1-5,TRBD1,TRBV5-6,TGTGCCAGCAGCTTGACAGGGGGTGGTAGCAATCAGCCCCAGCATTTT,CASSLTGGGSNQPQHF
.,TRBJ1-2,.,TRBV4-2,TGTGCCAGCAGCCAAGGGGGGGCAGGGGCCGCTAACTATGGCTACACCTTC,CASSQGGAGAANYGYTF
.,TRBJ2-7,TRBD2,TRBV12-3/TRBV12-4,TGTGCCAGCAGTTTGCTGGCTAGCGGGAGAAACGAGCAGTACTTC,CASSLLASGRNEQYF
.,TRBJ1-1,TRBD1,TRBV10-3,TGTGCCACTCGGGACAGGGACACTGAAGCTTTCTTT,CATRDRDTEAFF
once,TRBJ2-2,TRBD1,TRBV29-1,TGCAGCGTTGTCAGGGCAGGGGGAAGTTCGAACACCGGGGAGCTGTTTTTT,CSVVRAGGSSNTGELFF
.,TRBJ2-4,.,TRBV6-6,TGTGCCAGCAGTACCAAAAACATTCAGTACTTC,CASSTKNIQYF
.,TRBJ2-2,.,TRBV19,TGTGCCAGTGAGCGGGCCAATAAGGGGGTCACCGGGGAGCTGTTTTTT,CASERANKGVTGELFF
.,TRBJ2-1,TRBD2,TRBV28,TGTGCCAGCTCAGCGGCGGGAGCAGAGATGGGGCCGCAGTTCTTC,CASSAAGAEMGPQFF
.,TRBJ2-2,.,TRBV30,TGTGCCTGGTCCCCCACCGGGGAGCTGTTTTTT,CAWSPTGELFF
.,TRBJ2-2,.,TRBV14,TGTGCCAGCAGCCAGGTGCAGGGTGACACCGGGGAGCTGTTTTTT,CASSQVQGDTGELFF
.,TRBJ2-6,.,TRBV29-1,TGCAGCGTTGTGGCAGGTCTCTCCGGGGCCAACGTCCTGACTTTC,CSVVAGLSGANVLTF
.,TRBJ2-5,TRBD2,TRBV20-1,TGCAGTGGACTAGCGGGGAAGCAAGAGACCCAGTACTTC,CSGLAGKQETQYF
.,TRBJ2-3,.,TRBV3-1,TGTGCCAGCAGCATGTTGATTCCCATTTTCATGCAAGATACGCAGTATTTT,CASSMLIPIFMQDTQYF
.,TRBJ1-5,TRBD1,TRBV18,TGTGCCAGCTCACCTCCAGGGACAGGGGGCTTAGATCAGCCCCAGCATTTT,CASSPPGTGGLDQPQHF
.,TRBJ1-5,.,TRBV6-2/TRBV6-3,TGTGCCAGCACCCTCGACCCTAGCAATCAGCCCCAGCATTTT,CASTLDPSNQPQHF
.,TRBJ2-2,.,TRBV12-3/TRBV12-4,TGTGCCAGCAGTTTACTTGTAGACGGGGAGCTGTTTTTT,CASSLLVDGELFF
few,TRBJ1-2,.,TRBV10-3,TGTGCCATCAGTGAACGGGGAGAGGATGGCTACACCTTC,CAISERGEDGYTF
.,TRBJ1-6,TRBD1,TRBV15,TGTGCCACCAGCAGACTGACAGGGGGATCACCCCTCCACTTT,CATSRLTGGSPLHF
.,TRBJ2-5,TRBD2,TRBV29-1,TGCAGCGTTGCCGTACTAGCGGGAGGAGAGACCCAGTACTTC,CSVAVLAGGETQYF